The 30 T cell receptor beta chains given below trace back to one sample, sequenced in a study of OX40 agonist ivuxolimab in advanced cancers. Generated by immunoSEQ multiplex PCR, the TCRdb table keeps only in-frame clones and is missing some. The sample shows 65,000 to 70,000 clones, approximately 85% of them seen only once. The specimen was CD4+ or CD8+ T cells sorted from blood, collected in a trial of the OX40 agonist ivuxolimab. The receptors were sampled from an adult with an advanced solid tumor such as melanoma, head and neck, liver or kidney cancer.

The rearrangement uses TRBV5-1 and TRBJ2-3; D is tentatively TRBD1 or TRBD2 (5 bases each). Trimming pared 4 bases from V and 8 bases from J, leaving 14 bases between. Per the germline V gene, CDR1 is SGHRS and CDR2 is YFSETQ. There are 13 residues in the CDR3. In DNA, the CDR3 is TGCGCCAGCAGCACGGACTCTCAGGGTACGCAGTATTTT. This encodes CASSTDSQGTQYF.

The genes are TRBV28 and TRBJ1-2, with 9 bases that match TRBD1. The CDR3 runs 17 residues. V was pared by 5 bases and J by 11 bases, with 21 bases of the junction left unmatched. In germline, CDR1 is MDHEN, CDR2 SYDVKM. CDR3 loop: CASSPMAPGTGLFSYTF. DNA of the CDR3: TGTGCCAGCAGTCCGATGGCCCCCGGGACAGGGCTTTTTAGTTACACCTTC.

The chain links TRBV27 to TRBJ2-1; D possibly matches TRBD1 or TRBD2 (6 bases each). V gave up 6 bases and J gave up 8 bases, with 26 bases separating them. This CDR3 has 17 amino acids. Germline assignment: CDR1 MNHEY and CDR2 SMNVEV (reference sequence). The CDR3 protein is CASSGGWGREGGDEQFF. As DNA, the CDR3 is TGTGCCAGCAGCGGGGGCTGGGGGCGGGAAGGGGGAGATGAGCAGTTCTTC.

This CDR3 is CASSLAGVGYEQYF. The CDR3 coding sequence is TGCGCCAGCAGCTTAGCGGGAGTGGGTTACGAGCAGTACTTC. V is TRBV5-1 and J is TRBJ2-7; 8 bases agree with TRBD2. The germline V gene encodes CDR1 SGHRS and CDR2 YFSETQ. With 2 bases clipped from V and 4 bases from J, the junction kept 5 bases outside the gene matches. This CDR3 spans 14 amino acids.

This clone was observed a few times. The chain recombines TRBV7-9 with TRBJ2-2; D is uncertain. CDR1 is SEHNR, CDR2 FQNEAQ, per germline (reference sequence). The CDR3 loop spans 16 amino acids. With 6 bases removed from V and 0 bases from J, the gap between germline ends came to 14 bases. The DNA of the CDR3 is TGTGCCAGCAGTTACCAGCAGGCCACGAACACCGGGGAGCTGTTTTTT. Amino acid sequence: CASSYQQATNTGELFF.

There are a few counts of this clone. This sample also contains other DNA sequences that code for the same CDR3. J is TRBJ1-2 and V is TRBV4-2; TRBD1 aligns across 9 bases. Trimming cost V 4 bases and J 8 bases; bases outside gene matches: 8. CDR1 is LGHNA and CDR2 is YNFKEQ in the germline V gene. This CDR3 is 14 amino acids long. CDR3 bases: TGTGCCAGCAGCCTCGGACAGGGGATGTCAGGCTACACCTTC. Translated, it gives CASSLGQGMSGYTF.

This sequence joins TRBV10-3 and TRBJ1-1, with 10 bases aligning to TRBD1. The CDR3 spans 14 residues. Germline V gives CDR1 ENHRY, CDR2 SYGVKD. V shed 6 bases, J shed 5 bases, and the junction held 6 bases outside the gene matches. The CDR3 here is CAIRKGTGETEAFF. As DNA, the CDR3 is TGTGCCATCAGAAAAGGGACAGGGGAAACTGAAGCTTTCTTT.

The gene calls are TRBV6-1 and TRBJ2-6, with TRBD1 as a possible D gene (6 bases). The germline CDR1 and CDR2 sequences are MNHNS and SASEGT. The CDR3 runs 15 residues. Trimming removed 8 bases from V and 3 bases from J, with 14 bases in between. The CDR3 reads CASRPTGNGANVLTF. The CDR3 DNA reads TGTGCCAGCCGGCCCACAGGGAATGGGGCCAACGTCCTGACTTTC.

The chain is built from TRBV9 and TRBJ2-3, with 13 nucleotides matching TRBD2. The J segment lost 4 bases and the V segment lost 0 bases, leaving 8 bases of the junction unmatched. CDR3 length: 18 amino acids. Per the germline V gene, CDR1 is SGDLS and CDR2 is YYNGEE. CDR3 loop: CASSVGRVTSGRSDTQYF. CDR3 in DNA: TGTGCCAGCAGCGTAGGTAGGGTGACTAGCGGGAGGTCAGATACGCAGTATTTT.

The V and J genes are TRBV28 and TRBJ1-1; no clear D gene. Germline CDR1 is MDHEN and CDR2 is SYDVKM. The CDR3 totals 11 residues. Between the trimmed V and J ends, which lost 2 bases and 11 bases, there was a span of 9 bases. This CDR3 reads CASSLSQEAFF. CDR3 nucleotide sequence: TGTGCCAGCAGTTTAAGCCAGGAGGCTTTCTTT.

CDR3 coding DNA: TGTGCCAGCAGCCCAGAACCCCTAGCGGGAGCGACAGATACGCAGTATTTT. Protein sequence: CASSPEPLAGATDTQYF. This chain connects TRBV28 to TRBJ2-3; 10 bases are shared with TRBD2. From germline, CDR1 is MDHEN and CDR2 SYDVKM. CDR3 length: 17 amino acids. Trimming removed 6 bases from V and 3 bases from J; junction bases left unmatched: 12.

The chain recombines TRBV7-9 with TRBJ1-1; TRBD1 agrees at 7 bases. The germline V gene has CDR1 SEHNR and CDR2 FQNEAQ (reference sequence). The CDR3 spans 15 residues. With V trimmed by 5 bases and J by 2 bases, 8 bases remained unmatched. The DNA of the CDR3 is TGTGCCAGCAGCCCCAGGGGGGGCGGAAACACTGAAGCTTTCTTT. Its protein is CASSPRGGGNTEAFF. Full variable domain (rest looked up from reference TRBV7-9 and TRBJ1-1): DTGVSQNPRHKITKRGQNVTFRCDPISEHNRLYWYRQTLGQGPEFLTYFQNEAQLEKSRLLSDRFSAERPKGSFSTLEIQRTEQGDSAMYLCASSPRGGGNTEAFFGQGTRLTVV.

The gene calls are TRBV28 and TRBJ1-2, with TRBD1 matching over 7 bases. V gave up 3 bases and J gave up 8 bases; unmatched junction bases: 9. CDR1 and CDR2 from the germline V gene are MDHEN and SYDVKM. CDR3 size: 14 residues. This chain's CDR3 is CASSFLSGTEGYTF. The CDR3 coding sequence is TGTGCCAGCAGTTTTCTCTCGGGGACAGAAGGCTACACCTTC.

This rearrangement joins TRBV28 to TRBJ2-2; 14 nucleotides match TRBD2. V lost 6 bases and J lost 4; bases outside the gene matches: 10. Germline CDR1 and CDR2: MDHEN and SYDVKM. There are 18 residues in the CDR3. In nucleotides, the CDR3 is TGTGCCAGCAGACCTCCGGGACTAGCGGGGGCCGGCACCGGGGAGCTGTTTTTT. Translated: CASRPPGLAGAGTGELFF.

The CDR3: CASRGHPGELFF. The CDR3 nucleotides read TGTGCCAGCAGAGGTCACCCCGGGGAGCTGTTTTTT. The rearrangement joins TRBV6-5 to TRBJ2-2; D gene ambiguous. This CDR3 has 12 residues. Deletions cut 6 bases from V and 6 bases from J, with 8 bases between. Looked up from germline, CDR1 is MNHEY and CDR2 is SVGAGI.

The rearrangement joins TRBV7-9 to TRBJ1-2; D ambiguous. Germline V gene data show CDR1 as SEHNR and CDR2 as FQNEAQ (reference sequence). Trimming stripped 5 bases from V and 2 bases from J, with 9 bases between. This CDR3 contains 13 residues. Here the CDR3 reads CASSRIQNYGYTF. The CDR3 region has the DNA TGTGCCAGCAGCCGCATTCAAAACTATGGCTACACCTTC.

The count of this clone is one. The rearrangement joins TRBV2 to TRBJ1-6, with 10 nucleotides matching TRBD1. CDR3 length: 18 amino acids. The V gene's germline CDR1 is SNHLY and CDR2 FYNNEI. The ends lost 3 bases at V and 2 bases at J; junction bases unmatched: 7. Here the CDR3 DNA reads TGTGCCAGCAGTGATTTGGGACAGGGGAGGACCTATAATTCACCCCTCCACTTT. Protein product: CASSDLGQGRTYNSPLHF. Combining the CDR3 with reference TRBV2 and TRBJ1-6 gives the whole variable domain EPEVTQTPSHQVTQMGQEVILRCVPISNHLYFYWYRQILGQKVEFLVSFYNNEISEKSEIFDDQFSVERPDGSNFTLKIRSTKLEDSAMYFCASSDLGQGRTYNSPLHFGNGTRLTVT.

The chain recombines TRBV2 with TRBJ2-7; the D gene could be TRBD1 or TRBD2 (5 bases each). Trimming removed 8 bases from V and 0 bases from J, with 17 bases in between. The germline V gene has CDR1 SNHLY and CDR2 FYNNEI. This CDR3 is 15 amino acids long. The chain's CDR3 is CASGKGRRSSYEQYV. CDR3 bases: TGTGCCAGCGGAAAGGGACGGCGGAGCTCCTACGAGCAGTACGTC.

This clone was counted once. This chain joins TRBV15 and TRBJ1-5; 7 bases agree with TRBD1. After removal of 3 bases from V and 3 bases from J, the junction contained 5 bases not matched to a gene. The CDR3 loop spans 15 amino acids. CDR1 and CDR2 (germline): LNHNV, YYDKDF (reference sequence). In DNA form, the CDR3 reads TGTGCCACCAGCAGCCAGACAGGGCCCAATCAGCCCCAGCATTTT. Protein sequence: CATSSQTGPNQPQHF.

The V and J genes are TRBV11-3 and TRBJ2-1; 7 nucleotides line up with TRBD2. Germline V lookup: CDR1 SGHNT, CDR2 YENEEA. Trimming cost V 4 bases and J 6 bases; bases outside gene matches: 9. CDR3 length equals 15 residues. CDR3 sequence reads: CASSSRTAGLNEQFF. The CDR3 DNA is TGTGCCAGCAGCTCTAGAACAGCGGGGCTCAATGAGCAGTTCTTC.

The genes are TRBV7-6 and TRBJ1-2; 9 bases agree with TRBD1. CDR1 and CDR2 from the germline V gene are SGHVS and FNYEAQ. The V gene end was trimmed by 4 bases and the J gene end by 2 bases; junction bases not matched to a gene: 5. CDR3 length: 15 amino acids. Here the CDR3 DNA reads TGTGCCAGCAGCTCCTTGGGACAGGGCAACTATGGCTACACCTTC. This codes for CASSSLGQGNYGYTF.

The chain links TRBV14 to TRBJ2-1; D is undetermined. The germline CDR1 and CDR2 sequences are SGHDN and FVKESK. Between the trimmed V and J ends, which lost 1 base and 4 bases, there was a span of 5 bases. The CDR3 has 13 residues. CDR3 DNA sequence: TGTGCCAGCAGCCAAGTTAGGTACAATGAGCAGTTCTTC. Amino acid sequence: CASSQVRYNEQFF.

The chain links TRBV18 to TRBJ1-4; D is unclear. Trimming left V 6 bases short and J 0 bases short, with 17 bases between. CDR1 is KGHSH, CDR2 LQKENI, per germline. The CDR3 is 17 residues long. The DNA for the CDR3 is TGTGCCAGCTCTCCCTTCAGAACAGCCGCAACTAATGAAAAACTGTTTTTT. This sequence encodes CASSPFRTAATNEKLFF.

The rearrangement links TRBV5-1 to TRBJ1-2; unclear D gene. Between the trimmed V and J ends, which lost 3 bases and 2 bases, there was a span of 14 bases. Germline loops: CDR1 SGHRS, CDR2 YFSETQ. This CDR3 is 15 amino acids long. CDR3: CASSWDQAVNYGYTF. The DNA for the CDR3 is TGCGCCAGCAGCTGGGATCAAGCGGTGAACTATGGCTACACCTTC.

Here the CDR3 reads CASSLEVSATGELFF. The DNA for the CDR3 is TGTGCCAGCAGCTTAGAAGTATCCGCCACCGGGGAGCTGTTTTTT. The chain links TRBV7-2 to TRBJ2-2; D unclear. Between the trimmed V and J ends, which lost 1 base and 4 bases, there was a span of 10 bases. The length of the CDR3 is 15 residues. The germline CDR1 and CDR2 sequences are SGHTA and FQGNSA.

V gene TRBV6-5 combines with J gene TRBJ1-3, with D perhaps matching TRBD1 (5 bases). The CDR3 runs to 14 residues. V was trimmed by 6 bases and J by 1 base, leaving 10 bases between them. In germline, CDR1 is MNHEY, CDR2 SVGAGI. The CDR3 DNA sequence: TGTGCCAGCAGCACGGGACGGTCTGGAAACACCATATATTTT. Its protein is CASSTGRSGNTIYF.

This clone was seen just once. The chain links TRBV4-3 to TRBJ1-2; the match to TRBD1 covers 10 bases. This CDR3 has 17 amino acids. After removal of 4 bases from V and 5 bases from J, the junction contained 13 bases not matched to a gene. Germline CDR1 LGHNA, CDR2 YSLEER. DNA for the CDR3: TGCGCCAGCAGCCCTTCTCCGACCGGGACAGGGGTTTATGGCTACACCTTC. This translates into CASSPSPTGTGVYGYTF.

The chain recombines TRBV5-4 with TRBJ2-2; 9 positions match TRBD2. CDR3 length: 17 residues. Looked up from germline, CDR1 is SGHNT and CDR2 is YYREEE (reference sequence). V gave up 3 bases and J gave up 1 base; unmatched junction bases: 7. The CDR3 nucleotides are TGTGCCAGCAGCTCTAAGCAACTAGCGGGGAACACCGGGGAGCTGTTTTTT. Its protein product is CASSSKQLAGNTGELFF.

This sequence joins TRBV4-1 and TRBJ2-1, with D perhaps matching TRBD2 (5 bases). CDR1 and CDR2 (germline): MGHRA, YSYEKL. The CDR3 has 15 residues. V lost 6 bases to trimming and J lost 0 bases, with 12 bases between them. CDR3 amino acids: CASRAGWSSYNEQFF. The CDR3 nucleotides are TGCGCCAGCAGGGCGGGCTGGAGCTCCTACAATGAGCAGTTCTTC.

V is TRBV6-5 and J is TRBJ2-3; D is tentatively TRBD1 or TRBD2 (5 bases each). Germline-derived CDR1 and CDR2 are MNHEY and SVGAGI. The CDR3 contains 16 residues. The V end lost 4 bases, the J end lost 6 bases, and 20 bases lay between the germline ends. Written as DNA, the CDR3 is TGTGCCAGCAGTTGGGGACCCGCTAGGAGGATGGATACGCAGTATTTT. This codes for CASSWGPARRMDTQYF.